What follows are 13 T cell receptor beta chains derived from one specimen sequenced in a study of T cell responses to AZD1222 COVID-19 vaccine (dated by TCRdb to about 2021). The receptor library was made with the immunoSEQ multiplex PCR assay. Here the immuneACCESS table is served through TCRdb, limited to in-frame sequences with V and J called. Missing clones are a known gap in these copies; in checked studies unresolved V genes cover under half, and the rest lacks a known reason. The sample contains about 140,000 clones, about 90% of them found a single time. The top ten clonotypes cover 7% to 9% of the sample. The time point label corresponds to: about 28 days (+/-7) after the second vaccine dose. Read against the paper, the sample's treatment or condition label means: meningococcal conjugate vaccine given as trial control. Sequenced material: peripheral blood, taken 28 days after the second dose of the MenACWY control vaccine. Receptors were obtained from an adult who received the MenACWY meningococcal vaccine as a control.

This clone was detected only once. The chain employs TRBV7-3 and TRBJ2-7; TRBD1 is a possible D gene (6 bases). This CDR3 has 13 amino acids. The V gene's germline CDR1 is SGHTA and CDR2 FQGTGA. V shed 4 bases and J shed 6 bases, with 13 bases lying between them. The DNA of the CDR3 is TGTGCCAGCAGCTCAACACAGGGCGGCGAGCAGTACTTC. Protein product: CASSSTQGGEQYF.

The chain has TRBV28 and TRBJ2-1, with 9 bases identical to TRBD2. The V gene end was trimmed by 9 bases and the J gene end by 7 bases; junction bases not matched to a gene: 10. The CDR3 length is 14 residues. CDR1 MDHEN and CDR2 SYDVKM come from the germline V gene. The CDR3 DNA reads TGTGCCAGTAGGCGCGGGGGGGTCTTGAATGAGCAGTTCTTC. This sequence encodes CASRRGGVLNEQFF. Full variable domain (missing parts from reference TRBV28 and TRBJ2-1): DVKVTQSSRYLVKRTGEKVFLECVQDMDHENMFWYRQDPGLGLRLIYFSYDVKMKEKGDIPEGYSVSREKKERFSLILESASTNQTSMYLCASRRGGVLNEQFFGPGTRLTVL.

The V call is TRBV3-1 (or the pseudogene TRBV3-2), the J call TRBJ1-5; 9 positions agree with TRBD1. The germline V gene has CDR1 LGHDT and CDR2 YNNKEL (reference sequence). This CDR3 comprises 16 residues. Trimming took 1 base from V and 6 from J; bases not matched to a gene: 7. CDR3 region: CASSQGSEDRGQPQHF. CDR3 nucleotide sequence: TGTGCCAGCAGCCAAGGTTCTGAGGACAGGGGTCAGCCCCAGCATTTT.

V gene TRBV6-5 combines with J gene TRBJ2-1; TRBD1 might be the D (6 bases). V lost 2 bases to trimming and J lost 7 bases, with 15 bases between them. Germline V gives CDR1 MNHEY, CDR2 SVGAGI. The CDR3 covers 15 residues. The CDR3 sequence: CASSYQGLFRNEQFF. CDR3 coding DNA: TGTGCCAGCAGTTACCAGGGGCTTTTTAGGAATGAGCAGTTCTTC.

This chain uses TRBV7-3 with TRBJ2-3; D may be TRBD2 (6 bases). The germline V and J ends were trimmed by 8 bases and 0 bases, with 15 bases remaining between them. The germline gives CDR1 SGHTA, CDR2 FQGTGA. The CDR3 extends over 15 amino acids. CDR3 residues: CASARRGTSTDTQYF. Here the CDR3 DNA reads TGTGCCAGCGCCCGGCGGGGAACTAGCACAGATACGCAGTATTTT.

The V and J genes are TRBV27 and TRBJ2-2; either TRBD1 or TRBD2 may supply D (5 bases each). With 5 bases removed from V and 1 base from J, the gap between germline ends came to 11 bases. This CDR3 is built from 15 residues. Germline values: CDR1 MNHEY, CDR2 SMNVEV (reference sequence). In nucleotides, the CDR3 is TGTGCCAGCAGTAGGTCAGGGAGGAACACCGGGGAGCTGTTTTTT. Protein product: CASSRSGRNTGELFF.

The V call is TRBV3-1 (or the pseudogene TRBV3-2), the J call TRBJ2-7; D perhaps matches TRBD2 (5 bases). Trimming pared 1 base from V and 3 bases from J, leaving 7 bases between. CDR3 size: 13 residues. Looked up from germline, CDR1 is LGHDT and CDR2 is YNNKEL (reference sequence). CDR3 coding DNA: TGTGCCAGCAGCCAAGGAGGGCTCTACGAGCAGTACTTC. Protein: CASSQGGLYEQYF.

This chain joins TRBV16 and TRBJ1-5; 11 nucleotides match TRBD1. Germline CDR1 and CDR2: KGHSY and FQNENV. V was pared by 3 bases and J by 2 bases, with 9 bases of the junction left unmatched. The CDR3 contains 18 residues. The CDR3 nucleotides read TGTGCCAGCAGCCATACCGGGACAGGGGGGATCGGCAATCAGCCCCAGCATTTT. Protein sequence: CASSHTGTGGIGNQPQHF.

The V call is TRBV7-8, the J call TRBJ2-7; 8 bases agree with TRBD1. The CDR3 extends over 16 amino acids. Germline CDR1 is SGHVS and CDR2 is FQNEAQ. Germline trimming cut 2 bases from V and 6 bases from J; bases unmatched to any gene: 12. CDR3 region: CASSLFSAGGAGEQYF. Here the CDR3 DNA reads TGTGCCAGCAGCTTATTCAGCGCAGGGGGCGCGGGCGAGCAGTACTTC.

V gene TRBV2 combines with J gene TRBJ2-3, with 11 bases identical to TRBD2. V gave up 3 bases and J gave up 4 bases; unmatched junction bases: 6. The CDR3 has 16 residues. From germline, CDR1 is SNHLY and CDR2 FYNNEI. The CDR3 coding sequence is TGTGCCAGCAGTGAGTTAGCGGGAGGGCCGGCAGATACGCAGTATTTT. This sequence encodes CASSELAGGPADTQYF.

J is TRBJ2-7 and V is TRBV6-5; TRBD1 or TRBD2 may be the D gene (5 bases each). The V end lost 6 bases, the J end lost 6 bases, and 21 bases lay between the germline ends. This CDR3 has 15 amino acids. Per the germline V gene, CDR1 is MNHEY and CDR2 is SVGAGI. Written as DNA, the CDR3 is TGTGCCAGCAGACAACGGGGACCGCTGACCGCCGAGCAGTACTTC. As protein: CASRQRGPLTAEQYF.

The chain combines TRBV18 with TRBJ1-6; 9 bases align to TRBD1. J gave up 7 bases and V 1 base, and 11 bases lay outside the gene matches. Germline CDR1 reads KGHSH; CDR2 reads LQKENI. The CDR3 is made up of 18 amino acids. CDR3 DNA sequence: TGTGCCAGCTCACCACTTTCCGCCGGGACAGGGAAGAATTCACCCCTCCACTTT. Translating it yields CASSPLSAGTGKNSPLHF.

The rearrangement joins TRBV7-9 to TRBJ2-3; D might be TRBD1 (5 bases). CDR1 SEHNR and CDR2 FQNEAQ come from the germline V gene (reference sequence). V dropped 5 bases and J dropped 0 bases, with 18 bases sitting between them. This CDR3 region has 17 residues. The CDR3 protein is CASSHYTGASSTDTQYF. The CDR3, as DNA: TGTGCCAGCAGCCACTATACAGGAGCCTCTAGCACAGATACGCAGTATTTT. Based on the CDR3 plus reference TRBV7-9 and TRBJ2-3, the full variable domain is DTGVSQNPRHKITKRGQNVTFRCDPISEHNRLYWYRQTLGQGPEFLTYFQNEAQLEKSRLLSDRFSAERPKGSFSTLEIQRTEQGDSAMYLCASSHYTGASSTDTQYFGPGTRLTVL.